What follows are 10 T cell receptor delta chains derived from one specimen sequenced in a study of gamma-delta T cells after stem cell transplantation. TCRdb reanalysed the RT-PCR reads with CATT. The data contain thousands of delta-chain clones, roughly 2.8% of them singletons. Sequences were obtained from gamma-delta T cells. The receptors were sampled from a human donor. It is not recorded whose cells these are; they may come from a transplant donor.

Regarding this clone: The mismatch at residue 6 between this DNA's translation and the TCRdb protein of a much larger clone likely reflects a read error; the protein shown is translated from the DNA. This chain connects TRDV2 to TRDJ1, with 7 bases that match TRDD3. Germline assignment: CDR1 GEAIGNYY and CDR2 EKD. V was pared by 1 base and J by 8 bases, with 12 bases of the junction left unmatched. The CDR3 length is 15 residues. In DNA form, the CDR3 reads TGTGCCTGTGACACTGCTGGGGGTATAGACGGAAAACTCATCTTT. The encoded protein is CACDTAGGIDGKLIF.

This clone is termed large. V gene TRDV2 combines with J gene TRDJ1; no definite D call. The V gene's germline CDR1 is GEAIGNYY and CDR2 EKD. The CDR3 covers 18 residues. Trimming took off 2 bases at V and 0 bases at J, with 21 bases between the two ends. In DNA form, the CDR3 reads TGTGCCTGTGACAGCGTACTGACCCCAAGTGAGTACACCGATAAACTCATCTTT. Translation gives CACDSVLTPSEYTDKLIF.

For this clone: This likely stems from a read error, as it lies one base from a far larger clone. Different DNA sequences within this sample yield the same CDR3. CDR3 residues: CACDPLRSFTGGYASTDKLIF. The DNA for the CDR3 is TGTGCCTGTGACCCTCTCAGGAGCTTTACTGGGGGATACGCTTCCACCGATAAACTCATCTTT. The V and J genes are TRDV2 and TRDJ1, with TRDD3 matching 13 bases. Germline lookup yields CDR1 GEAIGNYY and CDR2 EKD. The CDR3 is made up of 21 amino acids. Losses at the gene ends were 3 bases for V and 1 base for J; bases not matched to a gene: 19.

Comments on this clone: TCRdb's listed protein matches a much larger clone and diverges from this DNA's translation at residue 10, likely through a read error; the protein shown comes from the DNA. This chain uses TRDV2 with TRDJ1, with TRDD3 as a possible D gene (7 bases). This CDR3 comprises 19 residues. The germline CDR1 and CDR2 sequences are GEAIGNYY and EKD. Deletions cut 3 bases from V and 0 bases from J, with 25 bases between. CDR3 nucleotide sequence: TGTGCCTGTGACGAAATATCACTGGGGAATACTTCGTACACCGATAAACTCATCTTT. Translated: CACDEISLGNTSYTDKLIF.

A few counts support this clone. The translation of this DNA and the TCRdb protein of a much larger clone differ at residue 11, probably owing to a read error; the protein shown here is translated from the DNA. The genes are TRDV2 and TRDJ1, with 7 bases fitting TRDD3. The CDR3 consists of 18 residues. Germline V lookup: CDR1 GEAIGNYY, CDR2 EKD. Trimming removed 0 bases from V and 1 base from J; junction bases left unmatched: 13. CDR3 DNA: TGTGCCTGTGACACCCTCCACCGTACTGGGGTATCCACCGATAAACTCATCTTT. This sequence encodes CACDTLHRTGVSTDKLIF.

This clone is medium-sized (0.01 to 0.1%) in the sample. This chain joins TRDV2 and TRDJ1, with 10 nucleotides matching TRDD3. CDR1 is GEAIGNYY and CDR2 is EKD in the germline V gene. CDR3 length equals 17 residues. The V gene end was trimmed by 6 bases and the J gene end by 0 bases; junction bases not matched to a gene: 12. The CDR3 reads CACQPLGDRRDTDKLIF. The CDR3 nucleotides read TGTGCCTGTCAACCCCTGGGGGATAGAAGGGACACCGATAAACTCATCTTT.

This clone qualifies as medium-sized. This same CDR3 is encoded by further DNA sequences in the sample. This chain uses TRDV2 with TRDJ1; the match to TRDD3 covers 9 bases. Germline V gives CDR1 GEAIGNYY, CDR2 EKD. The CDR3 has 19 amino acids. The J segment lost 2 bases and the V segment lost 0 bases, leaving 15 bases of the junction unmatched. CDR3 DNA: TGTGCCTGTGACACCATCGTAGCTGGGGGATTCGGTACAACCGATAAACTCATCTTT. Encoded protein: CACDTIVAGGFGTTDKLIF.

This clone has just a few counts. Possible read error: a much larger clone is one base away. The identical CDR3 is also encoded by other nucleotide sequences in the sample. The chain has TRDV2 and TRDJ1, with TRDD3 matching 8 bases. Germline trimming cut 2 bases from V and 0 bases from J; bases unmatched to any gene: 4. The CDR3 is 15 residues long. Germline CDR1 is GEAIGNYY and CDR2 is EKD. The CDR3 nucleotides read TGTGCCTGTGACAGACTGGGGGCGTACACCGATAAACTCATCTTT. This encodes CACDRLGAYTDKLIF.

Note on this clone: This DNA's translation differs at residue 8 from TCRdb's protein, which comes from a much larger clone; a read error is likely, and the protein shown is translated from the DNA. The gene calls are TRDV2 and TRDJ3; D is unresolved. The V end lost 0 bases, the J end lost 1 base, and 15 bases lay between the germline ends. This CDR3 contains 19 residues. Germline lookup yields CDR1 GEAIGNYY and CDR2 EKD. The CDR3 spells CACDTVRAHESWDTRQMFF. The CDR3 DNA follows: TGTGCCTGTGACACCGTGAGGGCCCATGAGTCCTGGGACACCCGACAGATGTTTTTC.

This clone rates as medium-sized. The V call is TRDV2, the J call TRDJ1; 12 positions match TRDD3. Per the germline V gene, CDR1 is GEAIGNYY and CDR2 is EKD. The CDR3 spans 19 residues. The V and J ends lost 0 bases and 3 bases, in that order; junction bases with no gene match: 13. CDR3 coding DNA: TGTGCCTGTGACACCGTACTCAACTGGGGGATACAATTTTCCGATAAACTCATCTTT. This translates into CACDTVLNWGIQFSDKLIF.